One sample yielded the 27 T cell receptor beta chains listed below, sequenced in a study of T cells in localized non-small cell lung cancer. The method was immunoSEQ multiplex PCR; TCRdb's version includes in-frame clones alone and lacks a portion of them. The sample gives about 52,000 clones, 80% of which show up once; more than 4% is in the top ten. The material sequenced was PBMCs, taken before any cancer treatment. These TCRs come from a woman aged 40-69 years with stage II lung adenocarcinoma.

The CDR3: CASSSSDAVGAEAFF. The CDR3 nucleotides are TGTGCCAGCAGCTCCTCGGACGCCGTGGGGGCTGAAGCTTTCTTT. The genes are TRBV7-3 and TRBJ1-1; a weak D match, TRBD1 (5 bases). From germline, CDR1 is SGHTA and CDR2 FQGTGA. V lost 4 bases to trimming and J lost 6 bases, with 18 bases between them. The length of the CDR3 is 15 residues. Full variable domain (rest looked up from reference TRBV7-3 and TRBJ1-1): GAGVSQTPSNKVTEKGKYVELRCDPISGHTALYWYRQSLGQGPEFLIYFQGTGAADDSGLPNDRFFAVRPEGSVSTLKIQRTERGDSAVYLCASSSSDAVGAEAFFGQGTRLTVV.

The chain uses TRBV28 and TRBJ2-4; TRBD2 matches 8 bases. The germline gives CDR1 MDHEN, CDR2 SYDVKM. V dropped 4 bases and J dropped 4; count of bases not matched to a gene: 3. The CDR3 runs to 14 residues. CDR3 amino acids: CASSYAGGKNIQYF. Here the CDR3 DNA reads TGTGCCAGCAGTTATGCGGGGGGTAAAAACATTCAGTACTTC.

The chain has TRBV6-1 and TRBJ1-2; 7 bases match TRBD1. V trimming: 8 bases; J trimming: 1 base; junction bases outside the gene matches: 4. The CDR3 length is 13 residues. CDR1 is MNHNS and CDR2 is SASEGT in the germline V gene. The CDR3 region is CASQTGLNYGYTF. In nucleotides, the CDR3 is TGTGCCAGCCAGACAGGGCTTAACTATGGCTACACCTTC.

In its sample, this clone was seen once. The chain has TRBV5-6 and TRBJ1-2; D remains unclear. The CDR3 contains 13 residues. Germline CDR1 and CDR2: SGHDT and YYEEEE. Trimming removed 0 bases at V and 13 bases at J, with 16 bases between. The CDR3 sequence is CASSLGTSISSTF. The CDR3 DNA sequence: TGTGCCAGCAGCTTGGGAACGAGTATAAGCTCCACCTTC.

The chain has TRBV5-6 and TRBJ1-1; D is unresolved. In germline, CDR1 is SGHDT, CDR2 YYEEEE. CDR3 length equals 16 residues. The ends were cut back, 1 base at V and 1 base at J, with 14 bases in the middle. The CDR3 DNA reads TGTGCCAGCAGCTTGAAAGGGTCAAGGCCGAACACTGAAGCTTTCTTT. Its protein is CASSLKGSRPNTEAFF.

The chain employs TRBV5-1 and TRBJ2-3; D remains unclear. CDR3 length: 16 amino acids. V gave up 0 bases and J gave up 4 bases, with 15 bases separating them. Germline CDR1 is SGHRS and CDR2 is YFSETQ. The CDR3 region has the DNA TGCGCCAGCAGCTTGGTTCTGGGATCGGGCTCAGATACGCAGTATTTT. It translates to CASSLVLGSGSDTQYF.

V is TRBV7-9 and J is TRBJ1-1; D gene uncertain. Trimming removed 0 bases from V and 8 bases from J, with 7 bases in between. There are 12 residues in the CDR3. Germline values: CDR1 SEHNR, CDR2 FQNEAQ (reference sequence). DNA for the CDR3: TGTGCCAGCAGCTTAGCGGTAGGGGAAGCTTTCTTT. Protein sequence: CASSLAVGEAFF. The full variable domain, in which reference TRBV7-9 and TRBJ1-1 provide the parts outside the CDR3, is DTGVSQNPRHKITKRGQNVTFRCDPISEHNRLYWYRQTLGQGPEFLTYFQNEAQLEKSRLLSDRFSAERPKGSFSTLEIQRTEQGDSAMYLCASSLAVGEAFFGQGTRLTVV.

This chain links TRBV7-2 with TRBJ2-5, with D perhaps matching TRBD2 (7 bases). Germline V gene lookup returns CDR1 SGHTA and CDR2 FQGNSA. V was clipped by 2 bases and J by 4 bases, with 14 bases between them. The length of the CDR3 is 15 residues. The CDR3 loop reads CASSLRGGLRETQYF. CDR3 sequence (DNA): TGTGCCAGCAGCTTAAGGGGGGGGCTAAGAGAGACCCAGTACTTC.

The gene calls are TRBV29-1 and TRBJ2-3; no clear D. The germline gives CDR1 SQVTM, CDR2 ANQGSEA. The ends were cut back, 4 bases at V and 0 bases at J, with 14 bases in the middle. The CDR3 is 15 amino acids. The DNA of the CDR3 is TGCAGCGTTGCCCCCTTCCTGACTAGCACAGATACGCAGTATTTT. It codes for CSVAPFLTSTDTQYF.

This chain links TRBV19 with TRBJ2-1; 8 bases map to TRBD1. The CDR3 consists of 14 residues. Per germline, CDR1 LNHDA and CDR2 SQIVND (reference sequence). Losses at the gene ends were 3 bases for V and 5 bases for J; bases not matched to a gene: 3. In DNA, the CDR3 is TGTGCCAGTAGTATTCGGACAGGGAACAATGAGCAGTTCTTC. Protein product: CASSIRTGNNEQFF. The complete variable domain, with remaining parts taken from reference TRBV19 and TRBJ2-1, reads DGGITQSPKYLFRKEGQNVTLSCEQNLNHDAMYWYRQDPGQGLRLIYYSQIVNDFQKGDIAEGYSVSREKKESFPLTVTSAQKNPTAFYLCASSIRTGNNEQFFGPGTRLTVL.

The chain links TRBV28 to TRBJ2-1; unclear D gene. Between the trimmed V and J ends, which lost 4 bases and 8 bases, there was a span of 15 bases. The germline V gene encodes CDR1 MDHEN and CDR2 SYDVKM. The CDR3 has 14 amino acids. The CDR3 protein is CASSSTHSTYEQFF. The CDR3 DNA reads TGTGCCAGCAGTTCCACCCACTCTACATATGAGCAGTTCTTC.

The chain links TRBV6-5 to TRBJ1-5, with D perhaps matching TRBD1 (5 bases). Trimming removed 7 bases from V and 3 bases from J, with 16 bases in between. Germline CDR1 is MNHEY and CDR2 is SVGAGI. This CDR3 contains 15 residues. The CDR3 loop is CASNPNRRLNQPQHF. The CDR3 coding sequence is TGTGCCAGCAACCCCAACAGGAGGCTCAATCAGCCCCAGCATTTT.

This clone ranks as medium-sized (0.01 to 0.1%). The rearrangement joins TRBV30 to TRBJ1-1; weak D call: TRBD1 (6 bases). Trimming stripped 0 bases from V and 0 bases from J, with 11 bases between. This CDR3 is 15 amino acids long. Germline V lookup: CDR1 GTSNPN, CDR2 SVGIG (reference sequence). CDR3 in DNA: TGTGCCTGGAGTGTACCCGACAGGCTGAACACTGAAGCTTTCTTT. It codes for CAWSVPDRLNTEAFF.

The chain combines TRBV7-3 with TRBJ2-2; the D is unclear. V was trimmed by 5 bases and J by 0 bases, leaving 7 bases between them. In germline, CDR1 is SGHTA, CDR2 FQGTGA. The CDR3 is 14 residues long. This CDR3 is CASSLMPNTGELFF. The CDR3 nucleotides read TGTGCCAGCAGCCTCATGCCGAACACCGGGGAGCTGTTTTTT.

The genes are TRBV6-5 and TRBJ1-1; D gene ambiguous. The V end lost 8 bases, the J end lost 0 bases, and 10 bases lay between the germline ends. In germline, CDR1 is MNHEY, CDR2 SVGAGI. The CDR3 extends over 13 amino acids. The CDR3 here is CASLRRLNTEAFF. The CDR3 bases are TGTGCCAGCTTGCGGCGCCTGAACACTGAAGCTTTCTTT.

In DNA form, the CDR3 reads TGTGCCAGCTCACTCACAGATACGCAGTATTTT. It is translated as CASSLTDTQYF. The V gene is TRBV18, the J gene TRBJ2-3, with no clear D. This CDR3 is 11 amino acids long. V was shortened by 4 bases and J by 2 bases, with 1 base between the two germline ends. Germline CDR1 KGHSH, CDR2 LQKENI.

In DNA form, the CDR3 reads TGTGCCAGCAGCCTCATCTTGAACACTGAAGCTTTCTTT. It is translated as CASSLILNTEAFF. The chain uses TRBV5-6 and TRBJ1-1, with no clear D. The V and J ends lost 4 bases and 0 bases respectively, with 7 bases between them. The CDR3 is 13 residues long. Germline assignment: CDR1 SGHDT and CDR2 YYEEEE. The complete variable domain, with remaining parts taken from reference TRBV5-6 and TRBJ1-1, reads DAGVTQSPTHLIKTRGQQVTLRCSPKSGHDTVSWYQQALGQGPQFIFQYYEEEERQRGNFPDRFSGHQFPNYSSELNVNALLLGDSALYLCASSLILNTEAFFGQGTRLTVV.

This clone was detected once. The CDR3 nucleotides are TGTGCCAGCAGCACCCAACAGGGGGCGAGGGGTGGCTACACCTTC. Translating gives CASSTQQGARGGYTF. The chain carries TRBV7-6 and TRBJ1-2; 9 bases agree with TRBD1. CDR3 length equals 15 residues. Trimming cost V 5 bases and J 7 bases; bases outside gene matches: 11. Germline CDR1 SGHVS, CDR2 FNYEAQ.

The chain uses TRBV19 and TRBJ1-1, with 7 bases that match TRBD1. The CDR3 has 15 amino acids. Germline assignment: CDR1 LNHDA and CDR2 SQIVND (reference sequence). V lost 5 bases, J lost 1 base, and 7 bases stayed unmatched. CDR3 amino acids: CASSLGDSQNTEAFF. CDR3 nucleotide sequence: TGTGCCAGTAGTCTCGGGGACAGCCAGAACACTGAAGCTTTCTTT.

The chain joins TRBV7-3 to TRBJ1-2; D possibly corresponds to TRBD1 (6 bases). The CDR3 runs 13 residues. CDR1 is SGHTA, CDR2 FQGTGA, per germline. V was trimmed by 2 bases and J by 8 bases, leaving 12 bases between them. CDR3 in DNA: TGTGCCAGCAGCTTATCAGGGGCCGACGGCTACACCTTC. Protein sequence: CASSLSGADGYTF. Supplemented by reference TRBV7-3 and TRBJ1-2, the full variable domain reads GAGVSQTPSNKVTEKGKYVELRCDPISGHTALYWYRQSLGQGPEFLIYFQGTGAADDSGLPNDRFFAVRPEGSVSTLKIQRTERGDSAVYLCASSLSGADGYTFGSGTRLTVV.

In this sample, this clone turned up a few times. V gene TRBV7-3 combines with J gene TRBJ1-2; tentatively, D is TRBD1 (6 bases). The CDR3 runs 14 residues. The ends were cut back, 5 bases at V and 7 bases at J, with 17 bases in the middle. Germline-derived CDR1 and CDR2 are SGHTA and FQGTGA. CDR3 nucleotide sequence: TGTGCCAGCAGCCCACTCCTACAGGGACGTGGCTACACCTTC. Its translation is CASSPLLQGRGYTF.

The chain recombines TRBV29-1 with TRBJ1-5; weak D call: TRBD1 (6 bases). The CDR3 is 11 residues long. The germline CDR1 and CDR2 sequences are SQVTM and ANQGSEA. The V and J ends lost 6 bases and 11 bases respectively, with 14 bases between them. The CDR3, as DNA: TGCAGCGTCGACGAACAGGGAACCCAGCATTTT. Translating gives CSVDEQGTQHF.

The genes are TRBV28 and TRBJ1-2; tentative D call: TRBD1 (5 bases). The CDR3 spans 12 residues. Germline values: CDR1 MDHEN, CDR2 SYDVKM. V lost 3 bases and J lost 8, with 10 bases in between. CDR3 protein: CASSFSGGGYTF. The CDR3 coding sequence is TGTGCCAGCAGTTTTTCGGGGGGAGGCTACACCTTC.

The chain has TRBV21-1 and TRBJ1-2; TRBD1 is the table's D call and was not checked against the DNA. TRBV21-1 is a pseudogene. The CDR3 has 18 residues. CDR3 protein: CASSKALPGQGALYGYTF. CDR3 sequence (DNA): TGTGCCAGCAGCAAAGCTCTACCGGGACAGGGGGCTTTATATGGCTACACCTTC.

The chain employs TRBV6-5 and TRBJ1-1; D possibly corresponds to TRBD1 (5 bases). This CDR3 is built from 13 residues. Germline CDR1 MNHEY, CDR2 SVGAGI. Trimming removed 2 bases from V and 7 bases from J, with 11 bases in between. CDR3 in amino acids: CASSYEAGGEAFF. The CDR3 nucleotides are TGTGCCAGCAGTTACGAGGCCGGGGGTGAAGCTTTCTTT.

The J gene is TRBJ2-2, the V gene TRBV9; D perhaps matches TRBD1 (5 bases). CDR3 size: 14 residues. Germline values: CDR1 SGDLS, CDR2 YYNGEE. Trimming shortened V by 0 bases and J by 7 bases, and 10 bases separated the two germline ends. Here the CDR3 reads CASSVDRRRGELFF. CDR3 sequence (DNA): TGTGCCAGCAGCGTAGACAGGCGGCGCGGGGAGCTGTTTTTT.

V is TRBV6-1 and J is TRBJ2-1, with a weak D call TRBD1 (6 bases). V dropped 10 bases and J dropped 6 bases, with 13 bases sitting between them. Per the germline V gene, CDR1 is MNHNS and CDR2 is SASEGT. The CDR3 contains 12 residues. The CDR3 region is CATGQPGNEQFF. The CDR3, as DNA: TGTGCCACCGGACAGCCGGGCAATGAGCAGTTCTTC.